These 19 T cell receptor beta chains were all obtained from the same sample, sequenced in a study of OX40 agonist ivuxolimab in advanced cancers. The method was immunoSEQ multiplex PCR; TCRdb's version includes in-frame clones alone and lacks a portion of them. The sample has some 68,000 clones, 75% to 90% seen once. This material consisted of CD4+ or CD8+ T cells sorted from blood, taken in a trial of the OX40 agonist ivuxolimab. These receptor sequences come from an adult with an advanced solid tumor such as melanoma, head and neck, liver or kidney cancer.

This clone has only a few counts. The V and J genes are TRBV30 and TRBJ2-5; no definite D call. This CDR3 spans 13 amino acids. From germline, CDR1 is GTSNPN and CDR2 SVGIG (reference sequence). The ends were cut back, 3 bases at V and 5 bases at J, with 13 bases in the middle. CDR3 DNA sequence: TGTGCCTGGAGCCTCACCTTGGCGGAGACCCAGTACTTC. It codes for CAWSLTLAETQYF.

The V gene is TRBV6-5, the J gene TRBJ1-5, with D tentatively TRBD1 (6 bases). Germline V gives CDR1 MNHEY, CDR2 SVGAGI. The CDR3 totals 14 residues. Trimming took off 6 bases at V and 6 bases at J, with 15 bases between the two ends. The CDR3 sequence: CASREGGPAQPQHF. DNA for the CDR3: TGTGCCAGCAGGGAGGGGGGGCCGGCTCAGCCCCAGCATTTT.

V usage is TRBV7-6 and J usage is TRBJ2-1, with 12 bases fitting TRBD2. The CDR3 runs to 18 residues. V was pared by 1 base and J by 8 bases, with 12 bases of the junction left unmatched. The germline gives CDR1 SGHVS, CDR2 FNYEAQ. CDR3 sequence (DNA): TGTGCCAGCAGCTTAGAGGTCGGCGGTCTAGCGGGGGGGTATGAGCAGTTCTTC. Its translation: CASSLEVGGLAGGYEQFF.

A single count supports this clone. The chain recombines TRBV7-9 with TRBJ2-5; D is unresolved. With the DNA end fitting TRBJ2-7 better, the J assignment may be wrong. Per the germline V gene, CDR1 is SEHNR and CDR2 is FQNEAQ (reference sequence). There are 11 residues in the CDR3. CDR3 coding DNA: TGTGCCAGCAGCTTGACGGGCGAGCAGTACTTC. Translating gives CASSLTGEQYF.

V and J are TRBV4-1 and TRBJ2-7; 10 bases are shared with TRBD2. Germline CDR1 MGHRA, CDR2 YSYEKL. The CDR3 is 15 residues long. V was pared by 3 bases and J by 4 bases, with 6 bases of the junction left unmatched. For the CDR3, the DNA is TGCGCCAGCAGCCAGCTAGCGGGAGACTCGTACGAGCAGTACTTC. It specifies CASSQLAGDSYEQYF.

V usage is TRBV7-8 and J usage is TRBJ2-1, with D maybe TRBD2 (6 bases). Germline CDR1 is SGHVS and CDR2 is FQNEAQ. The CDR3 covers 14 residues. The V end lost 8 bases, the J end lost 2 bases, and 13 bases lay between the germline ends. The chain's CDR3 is CASGSGSTYNEQFF. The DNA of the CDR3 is TGTGCCAGCGGGAGCGGGTCCACCTACAATGAGCAGTTCTTC.

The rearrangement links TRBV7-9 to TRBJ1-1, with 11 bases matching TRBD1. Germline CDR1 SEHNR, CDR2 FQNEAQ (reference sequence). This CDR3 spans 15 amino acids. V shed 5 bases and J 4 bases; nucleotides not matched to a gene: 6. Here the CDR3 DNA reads TGTGCCAGCAGCACTGGACAGGGGGCGCCCACTGAAGCTTTCTTT. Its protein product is CASSTGQGAPTEAFF.

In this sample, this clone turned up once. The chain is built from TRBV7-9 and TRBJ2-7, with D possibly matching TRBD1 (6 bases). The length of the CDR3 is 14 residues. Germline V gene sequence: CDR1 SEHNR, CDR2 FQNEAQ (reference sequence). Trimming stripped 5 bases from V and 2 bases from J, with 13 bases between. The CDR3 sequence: CASSDPGTTYEQYF. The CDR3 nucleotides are TGTGCCAGCAGCGACCCCGGGACAACCTACGAGCAGTACTTC.

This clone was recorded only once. This CDR3 reads CASSPGTSVTDTQYF. CDR3 nucleotides: TGTGCCAGCAGTCCGGGGACTAGCGTCACAGATACGCAGTATTTT. The chain has TRBV6-6 and TRBJ2-3; TRBD2 matches 10 bases. V lost 5 bases, J lost 2 bases, and 4 bases stayed unmatched. Germline V gene lookup returns CDR1 MNHNY and CDR2 SVGAGI (reference sequence). The CDR3 is 15 amino acids.

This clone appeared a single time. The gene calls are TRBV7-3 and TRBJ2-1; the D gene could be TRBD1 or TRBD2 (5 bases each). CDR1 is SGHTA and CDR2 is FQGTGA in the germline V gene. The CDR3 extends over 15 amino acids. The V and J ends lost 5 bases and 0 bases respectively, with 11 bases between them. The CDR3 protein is CASSGTVSSYNEQFF. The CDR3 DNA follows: TGTGCCAGCAGCGGGACCGTCAGCTCCTACAATGAGCAGTTCTTC.

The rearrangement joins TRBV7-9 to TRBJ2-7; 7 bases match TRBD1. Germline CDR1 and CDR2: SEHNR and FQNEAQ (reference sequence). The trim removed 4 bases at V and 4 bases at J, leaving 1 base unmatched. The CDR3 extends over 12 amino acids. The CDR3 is CASSSTGYEQYF. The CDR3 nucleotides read TGTGCCAGCAGCTCGACAGGGTACGAGCAGTACTTC.

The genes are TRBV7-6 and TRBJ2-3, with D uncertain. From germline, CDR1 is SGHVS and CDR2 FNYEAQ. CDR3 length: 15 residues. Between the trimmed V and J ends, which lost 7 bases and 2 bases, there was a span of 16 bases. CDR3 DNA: TGTGCCAGCACTCAGGCAGGTCTTTACACAGATACGCAGTATTTT. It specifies CASTQAGLYTDTQYF.

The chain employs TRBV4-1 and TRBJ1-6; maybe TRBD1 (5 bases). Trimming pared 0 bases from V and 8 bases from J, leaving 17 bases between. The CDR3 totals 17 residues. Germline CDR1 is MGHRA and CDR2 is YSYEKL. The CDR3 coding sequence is TGCGCCAGCAGCCAAGATCATGCCAGGGATAAGGATTCACCCCTCCACTTT. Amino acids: CASSQDHARDKDSPLHF.

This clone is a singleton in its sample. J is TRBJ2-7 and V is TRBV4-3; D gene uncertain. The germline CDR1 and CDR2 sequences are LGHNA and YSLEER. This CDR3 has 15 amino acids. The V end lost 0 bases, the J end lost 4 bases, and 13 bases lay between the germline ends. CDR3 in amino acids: CASSQEFRLRYEQYF. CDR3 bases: TGCGCCAGCAGCCAAGAGTTCCGCTTAAGGTACGAGCAGTACTTC.

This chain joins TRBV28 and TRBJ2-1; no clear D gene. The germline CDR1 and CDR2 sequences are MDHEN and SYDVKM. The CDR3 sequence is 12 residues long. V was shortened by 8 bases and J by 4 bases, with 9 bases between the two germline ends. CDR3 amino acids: CASSPGYNEQFF. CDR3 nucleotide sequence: TGTGCCAGCTCTCCCGGATACAATGAGCAGTTCTTC.

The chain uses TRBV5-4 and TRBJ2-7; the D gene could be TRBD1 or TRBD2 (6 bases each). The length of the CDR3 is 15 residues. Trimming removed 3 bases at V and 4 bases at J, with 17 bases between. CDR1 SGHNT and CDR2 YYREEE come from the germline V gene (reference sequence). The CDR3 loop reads CASSSGRGPLYEQYF. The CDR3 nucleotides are TGTGCCAGCAGCTCGGGACGGGGGCCTCTTTACGAGCAGTACTTC.

Here the CDR3 DNA reads TGTGCCAGCAGCTCAGAGGGTAGTTATCAGCCCCAGCATTTT. It translates to CASSSEGSYQPQHF. The V gene is TRBV11-2, the J gene TRBJ1-5; D remains ambiguous. The CDR3 contains 14 residues. The V and J ends lost 4 bases and 5 bases respectively, with 12 bases between them. Germline values: CDR1 SGHAT, CDR2 FQNNGV.

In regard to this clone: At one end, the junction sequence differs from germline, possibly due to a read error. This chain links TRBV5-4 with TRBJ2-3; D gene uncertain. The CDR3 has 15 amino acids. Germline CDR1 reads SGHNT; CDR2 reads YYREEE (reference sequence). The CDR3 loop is CTSSFQARGTDTQYF. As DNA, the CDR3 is TGTACCAGCAGCTTTCAGGCTAGGGGCACAGATACGCAGTATTTT.

The CDR3 sequence is CASSRAGEYEQYF. CDR3 nucleotides: TGTGCCAGCAGTCGAGCGGGAGAATACGAGCAGTACTTC. This rearrangement joins TRBV28 to TRBJ2-7; 8 bases agree with TRBD2. V gave up 5 bases and J gave up 4 bases; unmatched junction bases: 4. Looked up from germline, CDR1 is MDHEN and CDR2 is SYDVKM. This CDR3 contains 13 residues.